This T cell receptor beta chain was found in a study of blood T cell repertoires in COVID-19. Overall study context: Sample material is recorded as cDNA or gDNA derived from T cells, B-cell-depleted T cells, or PBMCs.

The CDR3 has 13 amino acids. Germline CDR1 MNHEY, CDR2 SVGAGI. V lost 4 bases and J lost 4, with 10 bases in between. Original processing methods: It was from reference gene primer amplification that nucleated cell counts were estimated. The repertoire was sequenced with immunoSEQ multiplex PCR; TCRdb's copy has only in-frame clones and lacks some. V, J and clone size were drawn from that table, and D and trimming were deduced from the DNA. The table shows roughly 260,000 clones, with about nine tenths occurring only once. Sequencing input: peripheral blood. This chain uses TRBV6-5 with TRBJ1-2; D call uncertain. The clonotype was recovered from a woman aged 45-60 years who had recovered from COVID-19. CDR3 loop: CASSSQSPYGYTF. The CDR3 DNA reads as TGTGCCAGCAGTTCCCAATCCCCCTATGGCTACACCTTC.